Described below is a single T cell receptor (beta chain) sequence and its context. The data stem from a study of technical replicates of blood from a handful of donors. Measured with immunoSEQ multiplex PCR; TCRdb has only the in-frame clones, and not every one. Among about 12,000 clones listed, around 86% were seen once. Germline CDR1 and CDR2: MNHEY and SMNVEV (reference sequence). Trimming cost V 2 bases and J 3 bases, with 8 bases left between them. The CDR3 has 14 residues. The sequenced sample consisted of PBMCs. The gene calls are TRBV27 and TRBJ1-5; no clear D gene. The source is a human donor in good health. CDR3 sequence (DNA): TGTGCCAGCAGTTTAAGAGGGCACAATCAGCCCCAGCATTTT. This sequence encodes CASSLRGHNQPQHF.